This TCR beta chain was sequenced for a study of CD8 T cells in ankylosing spondylitis. A word on this clonotype: The antigen remains unidentified.

Quantitative 5'-RACE with molecular barcodes generated TCR beta libraries. TCRdb redid the calling of the 5' RACE reads with MiXCR, one entry per CDR3 protein. The sample includes roughly 180,000 distinct CDR3 sequences, 10% to 15% of them seen just once. Study findings and constraints: Seemingly characteristic of ankylosing spondylitis blood was a TCR beta motif consisting of fewer than 10 highly homologous variants.

V trimming: 2 bases; J trimming: 3 bases; junction bases outside the gene matches: 3. CDR1 is MGHRA, CDR2 YSYEKL, per germline. This CDR3 contains 14 residues. The source of this sequence is a male donor with ankylosing spondylitis or in good health (not recorded which). This chain links TRBV4-1 with TRBJ1-2; 7 nucleotides match TRBD1. Sequenced input: blood, either unsorted or a sorted T cell fraction (not recorded which). In DNA form, the CDR3 reads TGCGCCAGCAGCCAAAGTCAGGGGGACTATGGCTACACCTTC. It yields the protein CASSQSQGDYGYTF.